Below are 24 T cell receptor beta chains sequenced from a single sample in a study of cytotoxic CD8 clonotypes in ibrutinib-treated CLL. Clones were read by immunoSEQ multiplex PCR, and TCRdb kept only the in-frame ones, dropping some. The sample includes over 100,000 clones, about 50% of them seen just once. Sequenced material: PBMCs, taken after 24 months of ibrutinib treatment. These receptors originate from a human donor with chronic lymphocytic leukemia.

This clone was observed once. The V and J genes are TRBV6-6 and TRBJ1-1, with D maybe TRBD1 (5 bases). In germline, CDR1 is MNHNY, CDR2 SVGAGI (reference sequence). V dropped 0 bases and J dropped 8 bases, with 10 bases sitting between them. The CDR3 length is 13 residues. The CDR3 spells CASSYSTNREAFF. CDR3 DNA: TGTGCCAGCAGTTACTCGACTAACAGGGAAGCTTTCTTT.

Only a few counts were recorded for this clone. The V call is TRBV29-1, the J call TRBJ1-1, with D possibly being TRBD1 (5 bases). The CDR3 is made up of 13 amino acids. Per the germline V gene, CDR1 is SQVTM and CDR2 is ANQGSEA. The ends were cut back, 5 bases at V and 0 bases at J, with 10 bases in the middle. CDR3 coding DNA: TGCAGCGTTATGAGACAGATGAACACTGAAGCTTTCTTT. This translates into CSVMRQMNTEAFF.

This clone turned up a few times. In nucleotides, the CDR3 is TGTGCTAGTGGTTTGGCCTCGGGACAGGGAGGAGAAGAGACCCAGTACTTC. Its translation: CASGLASGQGGEETQYF. The chain combines TRBV12-5 with TRBJ2-5; 9 nucleotides align to TRBD1. V was clipped by 1 base and J by 3 bases; unmatched bases: 9. This CDR3 has 17 amino acids. Germline V lookup: CDR1 LGHNT, CDR2 FRNRAP.

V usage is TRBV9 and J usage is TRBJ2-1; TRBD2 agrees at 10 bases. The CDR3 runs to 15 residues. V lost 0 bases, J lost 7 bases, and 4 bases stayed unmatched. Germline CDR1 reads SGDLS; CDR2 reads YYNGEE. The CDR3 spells CASSVGLAGENEQFF. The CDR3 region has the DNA TGTGCCAGCAGCGTAGGGCTAGCGGGGGAGAATGAGCAGTTCTTC.

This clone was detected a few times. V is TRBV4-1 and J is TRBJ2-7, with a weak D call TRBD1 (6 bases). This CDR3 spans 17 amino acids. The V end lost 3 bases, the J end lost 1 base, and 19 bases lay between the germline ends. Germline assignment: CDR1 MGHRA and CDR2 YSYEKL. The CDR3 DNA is TGCGCCAGCAGCCAGATTGGGGTACAGGGTGGGTCCTACGAGCAGTACTTC. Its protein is CASSQIGVQGGSYEQYF.

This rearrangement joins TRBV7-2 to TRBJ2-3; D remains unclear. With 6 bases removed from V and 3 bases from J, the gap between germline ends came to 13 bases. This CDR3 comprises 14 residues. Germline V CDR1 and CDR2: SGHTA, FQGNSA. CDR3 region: CASSRRGSTDTQYF. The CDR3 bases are TGTGCCAGCAGTCGACGAGGATCGACAGATACGCAGTATTTT.

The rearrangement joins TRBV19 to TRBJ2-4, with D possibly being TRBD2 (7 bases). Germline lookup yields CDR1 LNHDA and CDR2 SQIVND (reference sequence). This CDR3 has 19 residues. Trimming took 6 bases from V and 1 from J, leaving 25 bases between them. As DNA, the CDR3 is TGTGCCAGTAGGCCGTTGGGGAGGGGGTCGCGTTCGGCCAAAAACATTCAGTACTTC. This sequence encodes CASRPLGRGSRSAKNIQYF.

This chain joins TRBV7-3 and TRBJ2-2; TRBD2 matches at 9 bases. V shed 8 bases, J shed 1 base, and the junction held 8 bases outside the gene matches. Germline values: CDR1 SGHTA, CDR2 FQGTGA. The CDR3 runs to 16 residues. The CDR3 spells CASGSKRGENTGELFF. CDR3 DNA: TGTGCCAGCGGCTCCAAGCGGGGGGAGAACACCGGGGAGCTGTTTTTT.

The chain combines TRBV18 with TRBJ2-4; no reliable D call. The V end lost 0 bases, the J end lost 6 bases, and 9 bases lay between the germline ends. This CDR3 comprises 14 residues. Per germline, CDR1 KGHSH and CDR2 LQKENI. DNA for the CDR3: TGTGCCAGCTCACCACCGAGTGGGGTAAACATTCAGTACTTC. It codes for CASSPPSGVNIQYF.

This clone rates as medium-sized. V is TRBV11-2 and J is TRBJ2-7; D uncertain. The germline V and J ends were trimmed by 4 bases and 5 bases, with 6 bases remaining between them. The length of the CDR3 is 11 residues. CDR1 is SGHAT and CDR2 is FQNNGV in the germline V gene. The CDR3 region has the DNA TGTGCCAGCAGCTCCTTACACGAGCAGTACTTC. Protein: CASSSLHEQYF.

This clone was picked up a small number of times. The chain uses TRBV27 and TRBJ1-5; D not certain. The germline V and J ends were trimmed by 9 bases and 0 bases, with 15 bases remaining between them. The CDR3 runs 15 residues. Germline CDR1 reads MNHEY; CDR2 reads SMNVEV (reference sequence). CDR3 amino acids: CASVPAPYSNQPQHF. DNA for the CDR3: TGTGCCAGTGTACCCGCACCGTATAGCAATCAGCCCCAGCATTTT.

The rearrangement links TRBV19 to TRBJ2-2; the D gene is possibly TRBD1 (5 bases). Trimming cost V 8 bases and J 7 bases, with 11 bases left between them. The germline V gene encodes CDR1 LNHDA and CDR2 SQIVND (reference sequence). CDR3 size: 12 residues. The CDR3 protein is CASDQGSGELFF. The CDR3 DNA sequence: TGTGCCAGTGATCAGGGTAGCGGGGAGCTGTTTTTT.

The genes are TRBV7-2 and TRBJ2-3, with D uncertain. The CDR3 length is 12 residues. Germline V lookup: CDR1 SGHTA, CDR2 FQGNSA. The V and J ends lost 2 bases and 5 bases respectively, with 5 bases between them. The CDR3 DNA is TGTGCCAGCAGCTTAATAGGAGATACGCAGTATTTT. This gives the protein CASSLIGDTQYF.

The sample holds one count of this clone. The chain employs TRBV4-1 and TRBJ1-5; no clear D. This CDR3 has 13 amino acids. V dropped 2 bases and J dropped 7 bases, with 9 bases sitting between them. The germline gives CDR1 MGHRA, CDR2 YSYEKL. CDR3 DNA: TGCGCCAGCAGCCAAACTGGGATCCAGCCCCAGCATTTT. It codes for CASSQTGIQPQHF.

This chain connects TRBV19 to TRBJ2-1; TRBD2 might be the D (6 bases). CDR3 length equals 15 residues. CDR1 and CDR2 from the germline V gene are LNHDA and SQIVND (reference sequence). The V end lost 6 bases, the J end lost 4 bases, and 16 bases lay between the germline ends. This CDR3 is CASSGTQRAYNEQFF. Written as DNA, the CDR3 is TGTGCCAGTAGCGGCACCCAGCGGGCATACAATGAGCAGTTCTTC.

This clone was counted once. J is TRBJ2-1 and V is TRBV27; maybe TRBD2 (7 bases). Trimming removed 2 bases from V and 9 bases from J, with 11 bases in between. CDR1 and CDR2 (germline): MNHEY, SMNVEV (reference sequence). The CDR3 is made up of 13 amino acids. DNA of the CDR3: TGTGCCAGCAGTTTAGGGGGGGCTGGTGAGCAGTTCTTC. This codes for CASSLGGAGEQFF.

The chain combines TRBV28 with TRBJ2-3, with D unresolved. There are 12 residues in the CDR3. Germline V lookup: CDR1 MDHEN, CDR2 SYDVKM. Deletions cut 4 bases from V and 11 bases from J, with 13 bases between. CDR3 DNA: TGTGCCAGCAGTTCCTCAGTTTATGGGCAGTATTTT. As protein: CASSSSVYGQYF.

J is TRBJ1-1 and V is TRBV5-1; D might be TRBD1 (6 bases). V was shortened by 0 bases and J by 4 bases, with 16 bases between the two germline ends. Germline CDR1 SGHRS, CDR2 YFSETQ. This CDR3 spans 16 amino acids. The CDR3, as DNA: TGCGCCAGCAGCTTGGACCCCCCGGGACAAAGCACTGAAGCTTTCTTT. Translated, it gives CASSLDPPGQSTEAFF.

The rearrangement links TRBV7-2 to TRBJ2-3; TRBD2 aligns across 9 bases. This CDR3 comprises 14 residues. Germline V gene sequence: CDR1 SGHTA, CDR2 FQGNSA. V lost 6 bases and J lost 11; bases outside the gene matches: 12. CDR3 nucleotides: TGTGCCAGCAGATCACCGGGCGGGGGGGAAAAGCAGTATTTT. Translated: CASRSPGGGEKQYF.

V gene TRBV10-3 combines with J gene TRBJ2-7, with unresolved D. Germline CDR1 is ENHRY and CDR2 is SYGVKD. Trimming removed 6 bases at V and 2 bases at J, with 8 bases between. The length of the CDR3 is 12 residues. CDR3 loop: CAISAEAYEQYF. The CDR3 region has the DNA TGTGCCATCAGCGCCGAGGCCTACGAGCAGTACTTC.

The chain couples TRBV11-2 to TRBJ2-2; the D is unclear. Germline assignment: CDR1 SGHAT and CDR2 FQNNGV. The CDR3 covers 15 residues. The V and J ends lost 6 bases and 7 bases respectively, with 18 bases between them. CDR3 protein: CASRPIDLKHGELFF. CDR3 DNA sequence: TGTGCCAGCAGGCCTATAGACTTGAAGCACGGGGAGCTGTTTTTT. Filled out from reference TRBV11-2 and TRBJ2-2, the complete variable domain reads EAGVAQSPRYKIIEKRQSVAFWCNPISGHATLYWYQQILGQGPKLLIQFQNNGVVDDSQLPKDRFSAERLKGVDSTLKIQPAKLEDSAVYLCASRPIDLKHGELFFGEGSRLTVL.

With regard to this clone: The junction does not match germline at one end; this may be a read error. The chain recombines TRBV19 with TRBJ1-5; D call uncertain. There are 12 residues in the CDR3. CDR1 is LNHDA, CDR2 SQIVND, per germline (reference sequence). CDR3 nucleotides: TGCGTCACGGCCGACCGAAATCAGCCCCAGCATTTT. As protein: CVTADRNQPQHF. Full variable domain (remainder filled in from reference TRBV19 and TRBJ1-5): DGGITQSPKYLFRKEGQNVTLSCEQNLNHDAMYWYRQDPGQGLRLIYYSQIVNDFQKGDIAEGYSVSREKKESFPLTVTSAQKNPTAFYLCVTADRNQPQHFGDGTRLSIL.

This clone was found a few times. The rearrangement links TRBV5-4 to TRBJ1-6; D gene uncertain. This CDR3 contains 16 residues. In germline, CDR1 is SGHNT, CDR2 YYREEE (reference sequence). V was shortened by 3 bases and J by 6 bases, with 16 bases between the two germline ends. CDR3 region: CASSSRGGVPNSPLHF. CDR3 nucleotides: TGTGCCAGCAGCTCGAGAGGCGGAGTACCTAATTCACCCCTCCACTTT.

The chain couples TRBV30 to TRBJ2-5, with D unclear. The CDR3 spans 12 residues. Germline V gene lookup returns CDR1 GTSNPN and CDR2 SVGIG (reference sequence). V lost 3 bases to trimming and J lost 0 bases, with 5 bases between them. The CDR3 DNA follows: TGTGCCTGGAGCGCGAACCAAGAGACCCAGTACTTC. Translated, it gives CAWSANQETQYF. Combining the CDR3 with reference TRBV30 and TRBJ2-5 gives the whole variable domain SQTIHQWPATLVQPVGSPLSLECTVEGTSNPNLYWYRQAAGRGLQLLFYSVGIGQISSEVPQNLSASRPQDRQFILSSKKLLLSDSGFYLCAWSANQETQYFGPGTRLLVL.